The source of this T cell receptor beta chain is a study of blood T cells in healthy people across ages. Study conclusions and caveats: A conclusive naive versus antigen-experienced comparison was prevented by the unsorted PBMCs.

Samples had at least 6.5 million PBMCs isolated from them. Extracted total RNA amounted to at least 5.5 micrograms for each sample. This clonotype occurred a few times. Its specificity is not known. For the second PCR, which ran for about 6 to 12 cycles, a sample-barcoded 5' primer and a J-beta primer mix were used. There were at least 3 million CDR3-containing paired-end reads obtained from each sample. TCRdb reprocessed the 5' RACE reads with MiXCR, giving one entry per CDR3 protein. The data hold 700,000 to 1,000,000 distinct CDR3 sequences, with roughly 44% observed a single time. Trimming took 4 bases from V and 4 from J; bases not matched to a gene: 12. The germline V gene encodes CDR1 SGHRS and CDR2 YFSETQ. The CDR3 runs to 16 residues.

The sequenced sample was blood. The chain has TRBV5-1 and TRBJ1-2; TRBD1 matches at 8 bases. This clonotype was obtained from a man between 60 and 75 years old in good health. The CDR3: CASSSDGQGTGYGYTF. CDR3 coding DNA: TGCGCCAGCAGCAGCGACGGACAGGGCACCGGCTATGGCTACACCTTC.